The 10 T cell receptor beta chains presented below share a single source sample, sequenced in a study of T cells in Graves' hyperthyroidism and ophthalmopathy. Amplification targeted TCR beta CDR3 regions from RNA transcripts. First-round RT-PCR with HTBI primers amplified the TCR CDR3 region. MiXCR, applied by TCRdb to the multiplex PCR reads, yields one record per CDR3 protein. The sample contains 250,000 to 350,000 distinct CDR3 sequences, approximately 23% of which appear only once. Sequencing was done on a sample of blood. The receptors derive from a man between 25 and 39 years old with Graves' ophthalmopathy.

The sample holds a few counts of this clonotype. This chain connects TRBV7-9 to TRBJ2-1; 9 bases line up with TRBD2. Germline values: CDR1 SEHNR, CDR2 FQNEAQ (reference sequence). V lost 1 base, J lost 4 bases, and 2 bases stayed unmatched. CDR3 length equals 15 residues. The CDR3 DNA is TGTGCCAGCAGCTTAGAAAGCGGGAGGTACAATGAGCAGTTCTTC. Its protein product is CASSLESGRYNEQFF.

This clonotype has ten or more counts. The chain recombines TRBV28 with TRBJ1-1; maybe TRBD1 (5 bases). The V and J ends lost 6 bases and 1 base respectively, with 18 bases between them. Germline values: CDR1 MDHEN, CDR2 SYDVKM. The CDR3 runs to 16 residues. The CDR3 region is CASRNPLGGTNTEAFF. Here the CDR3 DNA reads TGTGCCAGCAGAAACCCACTCGGGGGGACGAACACTGAAGCTTTCTTT.

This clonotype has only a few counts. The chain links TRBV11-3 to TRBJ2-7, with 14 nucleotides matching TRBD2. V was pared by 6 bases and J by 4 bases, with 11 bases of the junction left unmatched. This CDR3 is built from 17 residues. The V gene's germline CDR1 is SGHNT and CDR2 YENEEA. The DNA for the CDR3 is TGTGCCAGCAGTTGGAGGACTAGCGGGAGGTTGACGTACGAGCAGTACTTC. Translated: CASSWRTSGRLTYEQYF.

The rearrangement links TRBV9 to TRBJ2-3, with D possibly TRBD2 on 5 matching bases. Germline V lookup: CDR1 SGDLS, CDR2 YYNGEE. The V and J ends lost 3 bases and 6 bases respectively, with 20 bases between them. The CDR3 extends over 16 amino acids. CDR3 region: CASSAFGPARGDTQYF. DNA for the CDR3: TGTGCCAGCAGCGCTTTCGGCCCCGCTCGGGGTGATACGCAGTATTTT. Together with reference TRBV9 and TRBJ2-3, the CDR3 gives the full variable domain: DSGVTQTPKHLITATGQRVTLRCSPRSGDLSVYWYQQSLDQGLQFLIQYYNGEERAKGNILERFSAQQFPDLHSELNLSSLELGDSALYFCASSAFGPARGDTQYFGPGTRLTVL.

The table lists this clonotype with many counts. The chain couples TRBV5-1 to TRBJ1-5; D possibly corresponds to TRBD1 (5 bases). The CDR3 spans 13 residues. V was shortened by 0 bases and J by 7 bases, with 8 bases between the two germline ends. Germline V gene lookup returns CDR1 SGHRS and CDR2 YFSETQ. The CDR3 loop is CASSLEGRQPQHF. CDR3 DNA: TGCGCCAGCAGCTTGGAGGGGAGGCAGCCCCAGCATTTT.

The CDR3 sequence is CASSMLPGYEQYF. In DNA, the CDR3 is TGTGCCAGTAGTATGCTCCCGGGCTACGAGCAGTACTTC. J is TRBJ2-7 and V is TRBV9; D not certain. Germline loops: CDR1 SGDLS, CDR2 YYNGEE. The CDR3 is 13 amino acids. V lost 8 bases to trimming and J lost 3 bases, with 15 bases between them.

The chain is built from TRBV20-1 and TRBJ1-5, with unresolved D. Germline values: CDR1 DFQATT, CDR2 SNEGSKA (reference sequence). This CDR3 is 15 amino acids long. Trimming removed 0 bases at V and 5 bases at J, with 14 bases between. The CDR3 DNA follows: TGCAGTGCTAGAGATACACCCGGGGTGTATCAGCCCCAGCATTTT. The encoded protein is CSARDTPGVYQPQHF.

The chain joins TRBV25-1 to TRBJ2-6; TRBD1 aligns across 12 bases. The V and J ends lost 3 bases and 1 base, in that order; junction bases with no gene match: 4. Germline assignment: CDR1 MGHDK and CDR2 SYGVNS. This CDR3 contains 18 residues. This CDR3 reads CASSESGQGASGANVLTF. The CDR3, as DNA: TGTGCCAGCAGTGAGTCGGGACAGGGGGCTTCTGGGGCCAACGTCCTGACTTTC.

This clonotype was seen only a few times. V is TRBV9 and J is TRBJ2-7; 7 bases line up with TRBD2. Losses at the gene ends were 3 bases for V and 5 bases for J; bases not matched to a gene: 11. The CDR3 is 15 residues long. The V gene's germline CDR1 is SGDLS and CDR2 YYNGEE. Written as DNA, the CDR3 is TGTGCCAGCAGCGGAGTAGGTGGAGGGAGGGACGAGCAGTACTTC. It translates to CASSGVGGGRDEQYF.

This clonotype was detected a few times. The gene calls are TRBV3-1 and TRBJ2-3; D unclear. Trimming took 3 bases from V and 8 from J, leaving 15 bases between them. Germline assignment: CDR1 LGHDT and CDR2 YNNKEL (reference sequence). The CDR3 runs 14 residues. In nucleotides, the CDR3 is TGTGCCAGCAGCCAGGGCCATCGGCGAGTTACGCAGTATTTT. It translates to CASSQGHRRVTQYF.